This TCR beta chain came from a study of tumor and adjacent non-tumor tissue in lung cancer. About the study: Stage I to III disease affected about nine men and about 5 women aged about 31 to 85. General observations from the study: Tumor repertoires had a smaller top 100 clone share than normal lung. Tumor TCR diversity, when higher, was linked to shorter survival.

Three rounds of nested PCR, following a modified ARM-PCR protocol, produced the TCRbeta library. TCRdb used MiXCR to reprocess the multiplex PCR reads, holding one entry per CDR3 protein. In the table there are tens of thousands of distinct CDR3 sequences, nearly 70% of which are singletons. Germline loops: CDR1 MNHNS, CDR2 SASEGT. The CDR3 has 14 amino acids. About this clonotype itself: Its antigen remains unidentified. A single base separates this from a much larger clone, so it may be a read error.

RNA was extracted from bulk tissue without any cell sorting. The chain recombines TRBV6-1 with TRBJ1-5, with a tentative D call TRBD1 (5 bases). This TCR came from a woman in her 70s with non-small cell lung cancer. The sequencing input was lung tumor tissue. CDR3 sequence reads: CASLIRGSNQSQHF. The CDR3 DNA sequence: TGTGCCAGCCTCATAAGGGGTAGCAATCAGTCCCAGCATTTT.